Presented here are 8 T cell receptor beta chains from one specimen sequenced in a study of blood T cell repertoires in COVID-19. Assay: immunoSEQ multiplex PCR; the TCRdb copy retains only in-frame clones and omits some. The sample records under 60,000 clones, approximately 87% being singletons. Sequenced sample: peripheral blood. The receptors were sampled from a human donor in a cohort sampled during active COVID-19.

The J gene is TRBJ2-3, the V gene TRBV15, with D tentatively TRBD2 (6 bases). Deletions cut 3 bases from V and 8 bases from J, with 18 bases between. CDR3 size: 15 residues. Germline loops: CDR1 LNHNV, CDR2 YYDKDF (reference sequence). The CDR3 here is CATSSLSGGQGTQYF. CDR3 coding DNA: TGTGCCACCAGCAGTTTATCCGGAGGGCAGGGTACGCAGTATTTT.

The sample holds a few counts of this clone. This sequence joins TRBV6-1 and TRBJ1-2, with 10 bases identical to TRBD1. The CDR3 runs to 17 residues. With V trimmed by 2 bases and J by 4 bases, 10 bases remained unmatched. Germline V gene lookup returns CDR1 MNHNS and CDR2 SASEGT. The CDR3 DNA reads TGTGCCAGCAGTGAACCTCGGACAGGGGGGCTACTCTATGGCTACACCTTC. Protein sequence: CASSEPRTGGLLYGYTF.

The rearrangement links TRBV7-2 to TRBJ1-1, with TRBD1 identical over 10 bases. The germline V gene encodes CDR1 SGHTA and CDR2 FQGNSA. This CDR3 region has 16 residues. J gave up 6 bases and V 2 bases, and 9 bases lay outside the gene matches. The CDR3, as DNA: TGTGCCAGCAGCTTATCCTCCGGGACAGGGGCCCCTGAAGCTTTCTTT. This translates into CASSLSSGTGAPEAFF.

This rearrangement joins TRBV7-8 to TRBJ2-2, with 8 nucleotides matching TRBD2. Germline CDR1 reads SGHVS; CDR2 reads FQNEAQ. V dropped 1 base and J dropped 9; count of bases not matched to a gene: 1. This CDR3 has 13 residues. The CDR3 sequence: CASSLGGRRELFF. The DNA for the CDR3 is TGTGCCAGCAGCTTAGGCGGGAGGAGGGAGCTGTTTTTT.

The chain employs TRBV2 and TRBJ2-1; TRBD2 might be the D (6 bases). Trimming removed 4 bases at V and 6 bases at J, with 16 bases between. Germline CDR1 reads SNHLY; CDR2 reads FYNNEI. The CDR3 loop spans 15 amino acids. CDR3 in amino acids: CASSVSSGQANEQFF. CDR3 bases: TGTGCCAGCAGTGTTAGTAGCGGCCAGGCCAATGAGCAGTTCTTC.

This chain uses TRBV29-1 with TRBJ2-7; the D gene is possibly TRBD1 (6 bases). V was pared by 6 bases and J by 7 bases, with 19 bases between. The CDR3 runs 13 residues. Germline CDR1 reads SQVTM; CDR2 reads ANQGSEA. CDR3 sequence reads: CSVSLGPRGEQYF. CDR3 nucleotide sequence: TGCAGCGTGAGTCTCGGCCCGAGGGGGGAGCAGTACTTC.

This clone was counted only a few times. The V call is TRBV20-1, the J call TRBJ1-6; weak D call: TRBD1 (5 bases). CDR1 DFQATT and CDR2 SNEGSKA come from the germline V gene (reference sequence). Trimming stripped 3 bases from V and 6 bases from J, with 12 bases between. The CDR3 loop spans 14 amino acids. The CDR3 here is CSASQGLGNSPLHF. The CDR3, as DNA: TGCAGTGCTAGTCAGGGTCTGGGTAATTCACCCCTCCACTTT.

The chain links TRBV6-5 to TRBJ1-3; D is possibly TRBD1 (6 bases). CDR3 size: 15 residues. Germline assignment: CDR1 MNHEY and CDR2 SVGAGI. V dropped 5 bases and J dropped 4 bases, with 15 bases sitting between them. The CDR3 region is CASSTRDKGGNTIYF. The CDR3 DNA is TGTGCCAGCAGTACCCGGGACAAAGGAGGAAACACCATATATTTT.